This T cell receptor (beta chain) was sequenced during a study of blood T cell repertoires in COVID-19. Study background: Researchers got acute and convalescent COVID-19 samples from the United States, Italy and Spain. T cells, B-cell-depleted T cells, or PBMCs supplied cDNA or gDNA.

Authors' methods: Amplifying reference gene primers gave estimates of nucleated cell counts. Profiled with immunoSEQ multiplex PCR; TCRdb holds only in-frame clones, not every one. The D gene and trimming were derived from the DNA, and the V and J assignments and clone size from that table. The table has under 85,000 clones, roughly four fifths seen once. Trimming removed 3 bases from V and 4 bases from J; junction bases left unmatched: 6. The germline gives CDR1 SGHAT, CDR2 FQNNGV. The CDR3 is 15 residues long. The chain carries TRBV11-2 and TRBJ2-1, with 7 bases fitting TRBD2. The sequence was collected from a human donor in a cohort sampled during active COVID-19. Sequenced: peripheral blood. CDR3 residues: CASSFSRRGYNEQFF. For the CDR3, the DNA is TGTGCCAGCAGCTTTAGTCGGCGGGGGTACAATGAGCAGTTCTTC.